A selection of T cell receptor beta chains follows, all from one sample in a study of blood T cell repertoires in COVID-19. Sequencing used immunoSEQ multiplex PCR; TCRdb keeps in-frame clones, though not all of them. The table includes more than 150,000 clones, 86% detected once. Source material: peripheral blood. These receptors originate from a man aged 55 to 70 with acute or convalescent COVID-19. CDR3s include the opening cysteine and the closing phenylalanine or tryptophan. A D gene is named only where the DNA matches it firmly. Clone size is not always given. Where it is, it says once, few, many or a class for expanded clones.

cdr3_aa cdr3_nt d_call v_call clone_size j_call
CASSARRVGNTGELFF TGTGCCAGCAGCGCACGGCGGGTAGGGAACACCGGGGAGCTGTTTTTT NA TRBV5-4 NA TRBJ2-2
CASSHWTSGSSTQYF TGTGCCAGCAGCCACTGGACTAGCGGGTCGTCGACCCAGTACTTC TRBD2 TRBV14 NA TRBJ2-5
CASSAGTGGNTEAFF TGTGCCAGCTCCGCTGGGACAGGGGGGAACACTGAAGCTTTCTTT TRBD1 TRBV18 NA TRBJ1-1
CAWSVPRGGSNQPQHF TGTGCCTGGAGTGTCCCGAGGGGGGGAAGCAATCAGCCCCAGCATTTT NA TRBV30 NA TRBJ1-5
CASSLVSGDTEAFF TGCGCCAGCAGCTTGGTCTCGGGGGACACTGAAGCTTTCTTT NA TRBV5-1 NA TRBJ1-1
CASSLPQGFDEKLFF TGTGCCAGCAGCTTACCACAGGGGTTCGATGAAAAACTGTTTTTT TRBD1 TRBV7-9 NA TRBJ1-4
CASSPRSRYTF TGTGCCAGCAGTCCACGGTCCCGCTACACCTTC NA TRBV6-5 NA TRBJ1-2
CASTRLGSSYNSPLHF TGTGCCAGTACCCGGTTGGGGAGCTCCTATAATTCACCCCTCCACTTT NA TRBV19 NA TRBJ1-6
CASSYPDSSGYTF TGTGCCAGCAGTTACCCTGACAGTAGCGGCTACACCTTC NA TRBV6-6 NA TRBJ1-2
CASSRQGNTEAFF TGTGCCAGCAGTCGACAGGGAAATACTGAAGCTTTCTTT TRBD1 TRBV6-5 NA TRBJ1-1
CASSDYINTDTQYF TGTGCCAGCAGTGATTATATAAACACAGATACGCAGTATTTT NA TRBV2 NA TRBJ2-3
CASSRTVSGTEAFF TGTGCCAGCTCCAGGACAGTATCAGGGACTGAAGCTTTCTTT NA TRBV18 NA TRBJ1-1
CASSTAWTGNNEKLFF TGTGCCAGTAGTACCGCCTGGACAGGAAATAATGAAAAACTGTTTTTT TRBD1 TRBV19 NA TRBJ1-4
CASRSGRGNEKLFF TGCGCCAGCAGATCAGGGAGGGGAAATGAAAAACTGTTTTTT NA TRBV5-1 NA TRBJ1-4
CASSPGIGRAWDNEQFF TGTGCCAGCAGTCCAGGGATCGGGAGGGCGTGGGACAATGAGCAGTTCTTC TRBD2 TRBV27 NA TRBJ2-1
CASSLGGEGIQYF TGTGCCAGCAGTTTAGGGGGCGAGGGCATTCAGTACTTC NA TRBV28 NA TRBJ2-4
CASSYQGPWGYTF TGTGCCAGCAGCTATCAGGGGCCGTGGGGCTACACCTTC NA TRBV7-9 NA TRBJ1-2
CASSATLTSGTLNEQFF TGCGCCAGCAGCGCGACCTTAACTAGCGGGACTCTCAATGAGCAGTTCTTC TRBD2 TRBV5-1 NA TRBJ2-1
CASSHSAGELFF TGTGCCAGCAGCCATAGCGCCGGGGAGCTGTTTTTT NA TRBV3-1/TRBV3-2 once TRBJ2-2
CASSLTRGTEQFF TGTGCCAGCAGCTTAACCAGGGGGACTGAGCAGTTCTTC TRBD1 TRBV7-3 NA TRBJ2-1
CASRRLAGVWNEQFF TGTGCCAGCAGGAGACTAGCGGGAGTTTGGAATGAGCAGTTCTTC TRBD2 TRBV2 NA TRBJ2-1
CASSWTRAPFF TGTGCCAGCTCCTGGACTAGAGCTCCGTTCTTC TRBD2 TRBV7-9 many TRBJ2-1
CASSVEGVGGQPQHF TGTGCCAGCAGCGTAGAGGGGGTAGGAGGACAGCCCCAGCATTTT NA TRBV9 NA TRBJ1-5
CASSSPSEGNEQFF TGCGCCAGCAGCTCGCCCTCCGAGGGCAATGAGCAGTTCTTC NA TRBV5-1 NA TRBJ2-1
CASSLRGYTEAFF TGTGCCAGCAGCCTACGCGGTTACACTGAAGCTTTCTTT NA TRBV27 NA TRBJ1-1
CASSLETGEETQYF TGCGCCAGCAGCTTGGAAACAGGGGAAGAGACCCAGTACTTC TRBD1 TRBV5-1 NA TRBJ2-5
CASSIRAGYEQYF TGTGCCAGCAGCATCCGAGCGGGGTACGAGCAGTACTTC TRBD2 TRBV7-2 NA TRBJ2-7
CASSSTGRLNYGYTF TGTGCCAGCAGTTCGACAGGCCGGCTTAACTATGGCTACACCTTC NA TRBV28 NA TRBJ1-2
CASSFGNEQFF TGCGCCAGCAGCTTCGGGAATGAGCAGTTCTTC NA TRBV5-1 NA TRBJ2-1
CATSGMGGAATQYF TGTGCCACCAGTGGCATGGGGGGGGCAGCGACCCAGTACTTC NA TRBV24-1 few TRBJ2-5
CASSLGLDRGRYEQYF TGTGCCAGCAGCTTGGGGCTGGACAGGGGGAGGTACGAGCAGTACTTC TRBD1 TRBV11-1 NA TRBJ2-7
CASSGPGNTIYF TGTGCCAGTAGTGGCCCTGGAAACACCATATATTTT NA TRBV19 NA TRBJ1-3
CATSPRGRASEQYF TGTGCCACCAGCCCCCGTGGGAGGGCCTCCGAGCAGTACTTC TRBD2 TRBV15 few TRBJ2-7
CASSHTGLPGDEQFF TGTGCCAGCAGCCACACGGGACTGCCAGGCGATGAGCAGTTCTTC NA TRBV7-9 NA TRBJ2-1
CASSPIAGVRETQYF TGTGCCAGCTCACCTATAGCGGGAGTCCGGGAGACCCAGTACTTC TRBD2 TRBV18 NA TRBJ2-5
CASKGDRVGSYEQYF TGTGCCAGCAAAGGTGACAGGGTGGGCTCCTACGAGCAGTACTTC TRBD1 TRBV2 once TRBJ2-7
CASSFSSRGQSYTF TGTGCCAGCAGTTTTTCTTCTAGGGGGCAAAGCTACACCTTC TRBD1 TRBV27 once TRBJ1-2
CASSPGGAETQYF TGTGCCAGCAGCCCGGGAGGAGCAGAGACCCAGTACTTC TRBD2 TRBV5-6 NA TRBJ2-5
CASSPHRDLDSPLHF TGTGCCAGCAGTCCTCACAGGGATCTGGATTCACCCCTCCACTTT NA TRBV27 NA TRBJ1-6
CASSGTANTGELFF TGCGCCAGCAGTGGGACAGCGAACACCGGGGAGCTGTTTTTT NA TRBV10-2 few TRBJ2-2
CASSLAQGMDSPLHF TGCGCCAGCAGCTTGGCACAGGGGATGGATTCACCCCTCCACTTT TRBD1 TRBV5-1 NA TRBJ1-6
CASSRASDTQYF TGTGCCAGCAGCCGCGCATCAGATACGCAGTATTTT NA TRBV3-1/TRBV3-2 few TRBJ2-3
CASSQLLAGGNTGELFF TGTGCCAGCAGCCAGCTCCTAGCGGGGGGAAACACCGGGGAGCTGTTTTTT TRBD2 TRBV3-1/TRBV3-2 once TRBJ2-2
CASSVSGKLDTQYF TGTGCCAGCAGCGTTAGCGGTAAGCTGGATACGCAGTATTTT NA TRBV9 NA TRBJ2-3
CASSLGGTAEAFF TGTGCCAGCAGTTTAGGAGGGACAGCTGAAGCTTTCTTT TRBD1 TRBV12-3/TRBV12-4 NA TRBJ1-1
CASLDRGNEKLFF TGTGCCTCATTAGACAGGGGTAATGAAAAACTGTTTTTT TRBD1 TRBV28 NA TRBJ1-4
CASSLLPGLGLYNEQFF TGTGCCAGCAGCTTGTTACCGGGACTAGGCCTGTACAATGAGCAGTTCTTC TRBD2 TRBV7-3 NA TRBJ2-1
CSASPGLAGEGDTQYF TGCAGTGCTAGTCCAGGACTAGCGGGAGAGGGAGATACGCAGTATTTT TRBD2 TRBV20-1 few TRBJ2-3
CASSLSQESNQPQHF TGTGCCAGCAGTTTGTCACAGGAGAGCAATCAGCCCCAGCATTTT NA TRBV28 NA TRBJ1-5
CASALSSSSNYGYTF TGTGCCAGCGCTCTTAGTAGTTCGTCGAACTATGGCTACACCTTC NA TRBV7-2 few TRBJ1-2
CASSDGNTEGYTF TGCGCCAGCAGCGACGGTAACACAGAAGGCTACACCTTC NA TRBV5-1 few TRBJ1-2
CAAGTGDYGYTF TGTGCCGCCGGGACAGGGGACTATGGCTACACCTTC TRBD1 TRBV10-3 NA TRBJ1-2
CASSLAQAGGTGEQYF TGTGCCAGCAGCTTGGCCCAAGCGGGGGGTACAGGGGAGCAGTACTTC TRBD2 TRBV5-4 once TRBJ2-7
CASTPVGHYTEAFF TGTGCCAGCACCCCTGTCGGACACTACACTGAAGCTTTCTTT NA TRBV7-9 NA TRBJ1-1
CASSLGQGGQPQHF TGCGCCAGCAGCCTAGGACAGGGTGGGCAGCCCCAGCATTTT TRBD1 TRBV5-1 NA TRBJ1-5